The 23 T cell receptor beta chains below come from one sample, sequenced in a study of CD4 T cells in relation to SARS-CoV-2 and coronaviruses. No cognate antigen is known for these TCRs. Unexposed donor CD4+ T cells date from about 2011-2018, before the COVID-19 pandemic. Isolation of CD4+ T cells took place after about 9 days in culture. TCRdb's table, derived via immunoSEQ multiplex PCR, lists solely in-frame clones and lacks some. The sample records 15,000 to 17,000 clones, approximately 73% being singletons. The sample was CD4+ T cells from PBMCs, cultured in vitro. The receptor set was obtained from a human donor in good health.

The V gene is TRBV3-1 (or the pseudogene TRBV3-2), the J gene TRBJ2-5; D possibly corresponds to TRBD2 (6 bases). V lost 0 bases and J 9 bases, leaving 17 bases between the germline ends. The germline gives CDR1 LGHDT, CDR2 YNNKEL (reference sequence). The CDR3 length is 15 residues. CDR3 loop: CASSQDGAGRRSQYF. As DNA, the CDR3 is TGTGCCAGCAGCCAAGATGGGGCGGGGCGTCGATCCCAGTACTTC.

This clone was detected only a few times. The J gene is TRBJ2-1, the V gene TRBV7-9; TRBD1 aligns across 8 bases. The V gene end was trimmed by 1 base and the J gene end by 5 bases; junction bases not matched to a gene: 4. The CDR3 has 15 residues. Germline V gene data show CDR1 as SEHNR and CDR2 as FQNEAQ (reference sequence). The CDR3 region is CASSLGQGRHNEQFF. The CDR3 region has the DNA TGTGCCAGCAGCTTAGGACAGGGGCGCCACAATGAGCAGTTCTTC. The variable domain in full, completed from reference TRBV7-9 and TRBJ2-1, reads DTGVSQNPRHKITKRGQNVTFRCDPISEHNRLYWYRQTLGQGPEFLTYFQNEAQLEKSRLLSDRFSAERPKGSFSTLEIQRTEQGDSAMYLCASSLGQGRHNEQFFGPGTRLTVL.

The V gene is TRBV5-1, the J gene TRBJ2-6; 11 nucleotides match TRBD1. The CDR3 is made up of 16 amino acids. Germline V gene data show CDR1 as SGHRS and CDR2 as YFSETQ. With 3 bases clipped from V and 3 bases from J, the junction kept 2 bases outside the gene matches. This chain's CDR3 is CASSWGTGGGANVLTF. The CDR3 region has the DNA TGCGCCAGCAGCTGGGGGACAGGGGGTGGGGCCAACGTCCTGACTTTC.

A few counts support this clone. The chain links TRBV7-9 to TRBJ2-2; 8 bases fit TRBD1. Germline-derived CDR1 and CDR2 are SEHNR and FQNEAQ (reference sequence). V trimming: 5 bases; J trimming: 10 bases; junction bases outside the gene matches: 6. The CDR3 consists of 13 residues. CDR3 nucleotide sequence: TGTGCCAGCAGCCCGGACAGGGTTAAGGAGCTGTTTTTT. The encoded protein is CASSPDRVKELFF.

The J gene is TRBJ2-5, the V gene TRBV10-3, with 7 bases that match TRBD2. The germline gives CDR1 ENHRY, CDR2 SYGVKD. This CDR3 comprises 16 residues. V gave up 10 bases and J gave up 3 bases; unmatched junction bases: 17. The CDR3 protein is CATGGTHTPGKETQYF. The CDR3 bases are TGTGCCACCGGGGGGACTCACACTCCAGGAAAAGAGACCCAGTACTTC.

This clone was found once. V and J are TRBV7-9 and TRBJ1-2, with D possibly being TRBD1 (6 bases). The germline gives CDR1 SEHNR, CDR2 FQNEAQ (reference sequence). V lost 1 base and J lost 5, with 11 bases in between. This CDR3 spans 14 amino acids. The CDR3 reads CASSLGTERYGYTF. CDR3 DNA: TGTGCCAGCAGCTTAGGGACAGAGCGATATGGCTACACCTTC. The entire variable domain, with the rest obtained from reference TRBV7-9 and TRBJ1-2, is as follows: DTGVSQNPRHKITKRGQNVTFRCDPISEHNRLYWYRQTLGQGPEFLTYFQNEAQLEKSRLLSDRFSAERPKGSFSTLEIQRTEQGDSAMYLCASSLGTERYGYTFGSGTRLTVV.

The chain employs TRBV30 and TRBJ2-1; D is possibly TRBD2 (5 bases). The germline V gene encodes CDR1 GTSNPN and CDR2 SVGIG (reference sequence). Deletions cut 3 bases from V and 6 bases from J, with 15 bases between. The CDR3 spans 14 residues. CDR3 bases: TGTGCCTGGAGGATCCGAGGGCCGGGCAATGAGCAGTTCTTC. Protein sequence: CAWRIRGPGNEQFF.

V usage is TRBV5-1 and J usage is TRBJ2-7; a weak D match, TRBD2 (6 bases). The length of the CDR3 is 15 residues. V dropped 0 bases and J dropped 7 bases, with 17 bases sitting between them. Germline assignment: CDR1 SGHRS and CDR2 YFSETQ. The chain's CDR3 is CASSLVSGSLEEQYF. CDR3 nucleotide sequence: TGCGCCAGCAGCTTGGTCTCCGGGAGCCTGGAAGAGCAGTACTTC.

The chain uses TRBV18 and TRBJ2-3; TRBD1 or TRBD2 may be the D gene (5 bases each). The CDR3 is 15 residues long. The V end lost 5 bases, the J end lost 6 bases, and 18 bases lay between the germline ends. Germline assignment: CDR1 KGHSH and CDR2 LQKENI. The CDR3 DNA is TGTGCCAGCTCAAAAATTTCGTGGGGGACCGATACGCAGTATTTT. It is translated as CASSKISWGTDTQYF.

The V and J genes are TRBV9 and TRBJ1-5, with D unclear. The CDR3 totals 14 residues. CDR1 is SGDLS, CDR2 YYNGEE, per germline. With 0 bases removed from V and 0 bases from J, the gap between germline ends came to 4 bases. CDR3 sequence reads: CASSVEGSNQPQHF. The CDR3, as DNA: TGTGCCAGCAGCGTAGAGGGTAGCAATCAGCCCCAGCATTTT.

The rearrangement uses TRBV4-1 and TRBJ1-4; D is unresolved. The V end lost 1 base, the J end lost 4 bases, and 7 bases lay between the germline ends. There are 14 residues in the CDR3. CDR1 is MGHRA and CDR2 is YSYEKL in the germline V gene. The CDR3 DNA follows: TGCGCCAGCAGCCAAGTGTCGGTTAATGAAAAACTGTTTTTT. Translated: CASSQVSVNEKLFF.

This clone was found once. The CDR3 loop is CAWSYRRFSGNTIYF. The CDR3 DNA is TGTGCCTGGAGTTACAGAAGATTCTCTGGAAACACCATATATTTT. This chain links TRBV30 with TRBJ1-3, with D uncertain. The V gene's germline CDR1 is GTSNPN and CDR2 SVGIG (reference sequence). V lost 2 bases, J lost 0 bases, and 11 bases lay in between. The CDR3 spans 15 residues.

This clone was seen a single time. The rearrangement uses TRBV24-1 and TRBJ1-1; D is perhaps TRBD1 (5 bases). CDR1 KGHDR and CDR2 SFDVKD come from the germline V gene. The V gene lost 4 bases and the J gene lost 1 base, with 12 bases spanning the gap. The CDR3 totals 15 residues. The CDR3 nucleotides are TGTGCCACCAGTGACCCAGACAGCGGGAACACTGAAGCTTTCTTT. This sequence encodes CATSDPDSGNTEAFF.

The rearrangement links TRBV3-1 (or the pseudogene TRBV3-2) to TRBJ1-6; D not resolved. Trimming took 0 bases from V and 5 from J, leaving 20 bases between them. This CDR3 has 19 amino acids. Germline CDR1 LGHDT, CDR2 YNNKEL (reference sequence). DNA of the CDR3: TGTGCCAGCAGCCAAGAATCATCTTGGCGTCAGAACCATAATTCACCCCTCCACTTT. Its protein is CASSQESSWRQNHNSPLHF.

This rearrangement joins TRBV6-2 or TRBV6-3 to TRBJ2-3; 8 nucleotides agree with TRBD2. The CDR3 is 15 residues long. Per germline, CDR1 MNHEY and CDR2 SVGEGT. V dropped 2 bases and J dropped 6; count of bases not matched to a gene: 7. The CDR3 DNA reads as TGTGCCAGCAGTTACGACGGGAGGGCCTCGGATACGCAGTATTTT. Encoded protein: CASSYDGRASDTQYF.

The chain joins TRBV7-2 to TRBJ2-1; D not certain. This CDR3 is built from 14 residues. Germline V gives CDR1 SGHTA, CDR2 FQGNSA. V was pared by 5 bases and J by 5 bases, with 13 bases between. The CDR3 coding sequence is TGTGCCAGCAGCCTTTTGACCCGAAACAATGAGCAGTTCTTC. As protein: CASSLLTRNNEQFF.

The chain carries TRBV19 and TRBJ2-2; possible D gene TRBD2, 6 bases. V was shortened by 1 base and J by 1 base, with 10 bases between the two germline ends. Germline V gene data show CDR1 as LNHDA and CDR2 as SQIVND (reference sequence). The CDR3 length is 16 residues. This CDR3 reads CASSIVEGMNTGELFF. DNA of the CDR3: TGTGCCAGTAGTATAGTGGAGGGTATGAACACCGGGGAGCTGTTTTTT. Full variable domain (rest looked up from reference TRBV19 and TRBJ2-2): DGGITQSPKYLFRKEGQNVTLSCEQNLNHDAMYWYRQDPGQGLRLIYYSQIVNDFQKGDIAEGYSVSREKKESFPLTVTSAQKNPTAFYLCASSIVEGMNTGELFFGEGSRLTVL.

The chain has TRBV13 and TRBJ2-6; 10 positions agree with TRBD1. The V gene's germline CDR1 is PRHDT and CDR2 FYEKMQ (reference sequence). V shed 1 base and J 2 bases; nucleotides not matched to a gene: 5. This CDR3 spans 18 amino acids. The CDR3 bases are TGTGCCAGCAGCTTAGTGGGGACAGGGGTACCTGGGGCCAACGTCCTGACTTTC. Residues: CASSLVGTGVPGANVLTF.

The chain is built from TRBV19 and TRBJ1-3; D possibly corresponds to TRBD1 (5 bases). The CDR3 runs 11 residues. V shed 6 bases and J shed 8 bases, with 8 bases lying between them. Germline lookup yields CDR1 LNHDA and CDR2 SQIVND (reference sequence). The CDR3 sequence is CASSTGHTIYF. The CDR3 nucleotides read TGTGCCAGTAGCACAGGACACACCATATATTTT.

The V gene is TRBV15, the J gene TRBJ1-3; D unclear. Per germline, CDR1 LNHNV and CDR2 YYDKDF (reference sequence). V was cut by 0 bases and J by 3 bases, with 12 bases left in between. CDR3 length: 16 amino acids. The CDR3 reads CATSRDRAGLGNTIYF. The CDR3 nucleotides are TGTGCCACCAGCAGAGATCGGGCGGGTCTTGGAAACACCATATATTTT.

V and J are TRBV6-2 or TRBV6-3 and TRBJ2-1; the match to TRBD2 covers 10 bases. V trimming: 6 bases; J trimming: 9 bases; junction bases outside the gene matches: 8. This CDR3 spans 14 amino acids. CDR1 and CDR2 from the germline V gene are MNHEY and SVGEGT. This CDR3 is CASSPGLAFSEQFF. DNA for the CDR3: TGTGCCAGCAGCCCGGGACTAGCGTTCTCTGAGCAGTTCTTC.

This chain uses TRBV19 with TRBJ1-5; no definite D call. The V and J ends lost 3 bases and 3 bases respectively, with 12 bases between them. The germline CDR1 and CDR2 sequences are LNHDA and SQIVND (reference sequence). The CDR3 is 15 residues long. The CDR3 nucleotides read TGTGCCAGTAGTATTCGGCAGCCAACCAATCAGCCCCAGCATTTT. Its translation: CASSIRQPTNQPQHF.

The V and J genes are TRBV3-1 (or the pseudogene TRBV3-2) and TRBJ2-7, with no clear D. Germline V gene lookup returns CDR1 LGHDT and CDR2 YNNKEL (reference sequence). V lost 4 bases and J 7 bases, leaving 17 bases between the germline ends. The CDR3 has 14 residues. The CDR3 region has the DNA TGTGCCAGCAGCCCGGCATGGATAGGCCAGGAGCAGTACTTC. It codes for CASSPAWIGQEQYF.